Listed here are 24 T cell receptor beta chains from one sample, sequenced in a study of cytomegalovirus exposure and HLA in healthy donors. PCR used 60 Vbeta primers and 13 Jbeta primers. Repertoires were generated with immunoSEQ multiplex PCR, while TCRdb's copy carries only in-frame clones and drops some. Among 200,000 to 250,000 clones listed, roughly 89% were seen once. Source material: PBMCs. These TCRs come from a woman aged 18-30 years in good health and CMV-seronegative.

CDR3 DNA sequence: TGTGCCAGCAGCCCCAAGGGACAGGGGTACAATGAGCAGTTCTTC. Translated, it gives CASSPKGQGYNEQFF. This chain joins TRBV9 and TRBJ2-1; 10 bases line up with TRBD1. V lost 4 bases and J lost 4; bases outside the gene matches: 5. CDR1 is SGDLS, CDR2 YYNGEE, per germline. This CDR3 has 15 residues. Combining the CDR3 with reference TRBV9 and TRBJ2-1 gives the whole variable domain DSGVTQTPKHLITATGQRVTLRCSPRSGDLSVYWYQQSLDQGLQFLIQYYNGEERAKGNILERFSAQQFPDLHSELNLSSLELGDSALYFCASSPKGQGYNEQFFGPGTRLTVL.

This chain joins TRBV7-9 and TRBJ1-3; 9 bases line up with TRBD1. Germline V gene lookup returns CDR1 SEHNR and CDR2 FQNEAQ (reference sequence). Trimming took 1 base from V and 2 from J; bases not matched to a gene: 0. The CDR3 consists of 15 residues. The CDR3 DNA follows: TGTGCCAGCAGCTTAGACAGGGGGCCTGGAAACACCATATATTTT. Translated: CASSLDRGPGNTIYF.

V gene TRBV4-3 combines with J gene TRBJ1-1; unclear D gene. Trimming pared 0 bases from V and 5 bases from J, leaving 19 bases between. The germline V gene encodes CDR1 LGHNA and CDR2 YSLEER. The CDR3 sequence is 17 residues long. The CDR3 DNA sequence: TGCGCCAGCAGCCAAGATTTTGTGGGTGGAGGATATACTGAAGCTTTCTTT. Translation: CASSQDFVGGGYTEAFF.

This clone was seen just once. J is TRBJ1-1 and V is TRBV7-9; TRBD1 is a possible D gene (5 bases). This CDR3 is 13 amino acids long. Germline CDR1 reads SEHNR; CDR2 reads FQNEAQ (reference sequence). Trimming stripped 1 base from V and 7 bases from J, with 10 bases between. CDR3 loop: CASSLGGRGEAFF. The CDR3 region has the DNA TGTGCCAGCAGCTTAGGGGGGAGGGGTGAAGCTTTCTTT. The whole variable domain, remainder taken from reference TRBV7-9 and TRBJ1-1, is DTGVSQNPRHKITKRGQNVTFRCDPISEHNRLYWYRQTLGQGPEFLTYFQNEAQLEKSRLLSDRFSAERPKGSFSTLEIQRTEQGDSAMYLCASSLGGRGEAFFGQGTRLTVV.

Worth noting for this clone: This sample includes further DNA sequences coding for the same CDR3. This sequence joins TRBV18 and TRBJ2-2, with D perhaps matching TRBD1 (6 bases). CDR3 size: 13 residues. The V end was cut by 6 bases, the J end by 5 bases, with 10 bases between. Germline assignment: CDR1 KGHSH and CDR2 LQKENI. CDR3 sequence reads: CASSPDRTGELFF. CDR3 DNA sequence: TGTGCCAGCTCCCCGGACAGAACCGGGGAGCTGTTTTTT.

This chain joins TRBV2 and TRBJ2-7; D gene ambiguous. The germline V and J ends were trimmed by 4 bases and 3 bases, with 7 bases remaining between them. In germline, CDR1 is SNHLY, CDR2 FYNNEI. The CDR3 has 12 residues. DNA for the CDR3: TGTGCCAGCAGTGTAGCTAGCTACGAGCAGTACTTC. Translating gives CASSVASYEQYF. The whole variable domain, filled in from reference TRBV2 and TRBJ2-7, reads EPEVTQTPSHQVTQMGQEVILRCVPISNHLYFYWYRQILGQKVEFLVSFYNNEISEKSEIFDDQFSVERPDGSNFTLKIRSTKLEDSAMYFCASSVASYEQYFGPGTRLTVT.

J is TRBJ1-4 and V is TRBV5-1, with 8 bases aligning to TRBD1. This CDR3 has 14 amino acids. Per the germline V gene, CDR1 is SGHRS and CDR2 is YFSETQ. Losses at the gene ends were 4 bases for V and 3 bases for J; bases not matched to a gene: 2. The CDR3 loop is CASSRDRPNEKLFF. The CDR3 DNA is TGCGCCAGCAGCCGGGACAGGCCTAATGAAAAACTGTTTTTT.

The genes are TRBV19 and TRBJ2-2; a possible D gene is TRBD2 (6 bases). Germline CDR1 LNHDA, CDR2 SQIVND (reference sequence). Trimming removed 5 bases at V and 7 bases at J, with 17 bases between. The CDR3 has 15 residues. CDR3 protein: CASSLHGAGSGELFF. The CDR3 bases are TGTGCCAGTAGTCTACACGGGGCCGGGAGCGGGGAGCTGTTTTTT.

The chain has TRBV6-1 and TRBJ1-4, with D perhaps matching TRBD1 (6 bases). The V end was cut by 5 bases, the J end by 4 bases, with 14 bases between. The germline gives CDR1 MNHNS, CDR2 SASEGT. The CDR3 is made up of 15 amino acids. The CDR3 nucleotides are TGTGCCAGCAGTATTACAGGGAGGGTTAATGAAAAACTGTTTTTT. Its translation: CASSITGRVNEKLFF.

For the CDR3, the DNA is TGTGCCAGCAGCTTAGAGACGACAGGGGCCTACGAGCAGTACTTC. Amino acids: CASSLETTGAYEQYF. The chain is built from TRBV7-9 and TRBJ2-7; the match to TRBD1 covers 8 bases. CDR3 length: 15 amino acids. V lost 1 base, J lost 2 bases, and 4 bases stayed unmatched. Germline-derived CDR1 and CDR2 are SEHNR and FQNEAQ (reference sequence).

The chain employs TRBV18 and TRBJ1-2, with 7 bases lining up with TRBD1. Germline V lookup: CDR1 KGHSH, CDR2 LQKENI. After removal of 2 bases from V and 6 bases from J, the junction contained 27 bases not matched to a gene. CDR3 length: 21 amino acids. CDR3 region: CASSPLRLSGTRTGPLHGYTF. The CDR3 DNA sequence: TGTGCCAGCTCACCATTAAGATTATCCGGTACCCGGACAGGCCCACTCCATGGCTACACCTTC. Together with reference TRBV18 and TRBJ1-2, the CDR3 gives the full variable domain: NAGVMQNPRHLVRRRGQEARLRCSPMKGHSHVYWYRQLPEEGLKFMVYLQKENIIDESGMPKERFSAEFPKEGPSILRIQQVVRGDSAAYFCASSPLRLSGTRTGPLHGYTFGSGTRLTVV.

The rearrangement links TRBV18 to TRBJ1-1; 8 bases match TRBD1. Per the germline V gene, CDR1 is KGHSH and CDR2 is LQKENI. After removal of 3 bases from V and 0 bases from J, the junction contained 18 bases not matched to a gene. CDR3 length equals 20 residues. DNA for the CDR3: TGTGCCAGCTCACCGCTCCTTGGTCAGGGGGCTTTTTCTGTGAACACTGAAGCTTTCTTT. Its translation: CASSPLLGQGAFSVNTEAFF.

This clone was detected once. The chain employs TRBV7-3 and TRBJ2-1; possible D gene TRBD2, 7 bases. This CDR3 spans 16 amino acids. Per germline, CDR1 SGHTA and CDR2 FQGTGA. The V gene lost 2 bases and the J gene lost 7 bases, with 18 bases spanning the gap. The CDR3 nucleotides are TGTGCCAGCAGCTTAGTGGGGGGGGCGGTAGAAAATGAGCAGTTCTTC. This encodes CASSLVGGAVENEQFF.

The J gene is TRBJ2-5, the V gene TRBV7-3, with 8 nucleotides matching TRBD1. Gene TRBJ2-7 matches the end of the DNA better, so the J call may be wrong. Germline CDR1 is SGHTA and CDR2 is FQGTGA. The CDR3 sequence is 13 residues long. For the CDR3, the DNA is TGTGCCAGCAGCTTCGGACAGGGTTCCGAGCAGTACTTC. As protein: CASSFGQGSEQYF.

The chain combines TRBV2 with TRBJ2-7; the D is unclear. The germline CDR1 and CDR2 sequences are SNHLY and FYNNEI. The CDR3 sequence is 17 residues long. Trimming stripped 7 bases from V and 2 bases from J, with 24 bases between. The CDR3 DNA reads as TGTGCCAGCATCGATGTCCGCGGAGCATTACCCCCCTACGAGCAGTACTTC. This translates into CASIDVRGALPPYEQYF.

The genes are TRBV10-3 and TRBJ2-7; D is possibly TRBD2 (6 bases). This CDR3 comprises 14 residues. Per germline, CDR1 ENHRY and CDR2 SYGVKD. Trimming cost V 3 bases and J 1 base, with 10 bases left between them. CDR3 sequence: CAISETSRSYEQYF. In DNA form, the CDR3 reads TGTGCCATCAGTGAAACTAGCAGATCCTACGAGCAGTACTTC.

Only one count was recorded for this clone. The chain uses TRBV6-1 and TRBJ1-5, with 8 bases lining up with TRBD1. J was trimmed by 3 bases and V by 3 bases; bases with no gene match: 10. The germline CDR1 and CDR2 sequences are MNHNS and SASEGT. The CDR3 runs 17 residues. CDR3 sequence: CASSDTGGGLNNQPQHF. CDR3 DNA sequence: TGTGCCAGCAGTGACACAGGGGGAGGGCTAAACAATCAGCCCCAGCATTTT.

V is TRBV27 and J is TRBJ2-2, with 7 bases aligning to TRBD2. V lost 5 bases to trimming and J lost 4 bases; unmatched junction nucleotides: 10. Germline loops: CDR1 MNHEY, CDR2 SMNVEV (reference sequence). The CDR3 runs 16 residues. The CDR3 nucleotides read TGTGCCAGCAGTCACCGGGGGACTATGAGCACCGGGGAGCTGTTTTTT. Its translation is CASSHRGTMSTGELFF.

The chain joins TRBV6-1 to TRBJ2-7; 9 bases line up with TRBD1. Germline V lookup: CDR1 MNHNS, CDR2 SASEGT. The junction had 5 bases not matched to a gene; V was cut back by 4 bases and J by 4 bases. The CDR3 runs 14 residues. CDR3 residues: CASSVDRGGYEQYF. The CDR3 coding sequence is TGTGCCAGCAGTGTGGACAGGGGCGGGTACGAGCAGTACTTC.

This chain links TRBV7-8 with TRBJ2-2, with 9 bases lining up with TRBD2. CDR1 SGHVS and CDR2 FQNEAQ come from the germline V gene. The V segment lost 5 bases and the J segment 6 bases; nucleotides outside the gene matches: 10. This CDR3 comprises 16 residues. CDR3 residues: CASSVGTSGLAGELFF. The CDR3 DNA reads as TGTGCCAGCAGCGTTGGCACTAGCGGGTTGGCCGGGGAGCTGTTTTTT.

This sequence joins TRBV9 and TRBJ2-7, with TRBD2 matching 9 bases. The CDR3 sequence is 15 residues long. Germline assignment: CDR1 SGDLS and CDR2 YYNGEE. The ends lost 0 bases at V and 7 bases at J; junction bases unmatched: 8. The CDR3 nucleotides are TGTGCCAGCAGCGTAGTTCCTAGCGGGAAAGTGGAGCAGTACTTC. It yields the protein CASSVVPSGKVEQYF.

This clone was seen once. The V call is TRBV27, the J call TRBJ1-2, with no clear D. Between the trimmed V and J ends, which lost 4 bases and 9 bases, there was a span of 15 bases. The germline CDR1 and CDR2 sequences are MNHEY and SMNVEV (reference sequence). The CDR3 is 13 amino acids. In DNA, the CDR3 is TGTGCCAGCAGTTCAAGTGACATATTTAGCTACACCTTC. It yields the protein CASSSSDIFSYTF.

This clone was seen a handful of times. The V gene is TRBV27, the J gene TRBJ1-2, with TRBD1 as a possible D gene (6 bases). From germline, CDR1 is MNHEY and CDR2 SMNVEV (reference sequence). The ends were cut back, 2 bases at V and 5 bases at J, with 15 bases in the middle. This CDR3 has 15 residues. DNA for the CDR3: TGTGCCAGCAGTTTAACGCCCGGGACATCTTATGGCTACACCTTC. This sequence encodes CASSLTPGTSYGYTF.

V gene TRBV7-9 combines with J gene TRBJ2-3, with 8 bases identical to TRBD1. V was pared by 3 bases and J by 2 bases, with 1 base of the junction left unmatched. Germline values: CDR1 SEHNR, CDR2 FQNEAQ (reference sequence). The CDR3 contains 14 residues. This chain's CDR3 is CASSFQGATDTQYF. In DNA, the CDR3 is TGTGCCAGCAGCTTTCAGGGGGCCACAGATACGCAGTATTTT.